The 23 T cell receptor beta chains below come from one sample, sequenced in a study of T cell responses to AZD1222 COVID-19 vaccine. Profiling relied on immunoSEQ multiplex PCR, and the TCRdb table lists in-frame clones only, not all of them. Counted here are around 150,000 clones, less than 95% occurring once; the ten biggest clones make up 5% to 6.5%. Sequenced material: peripheral blood, taken 28 days after the second AZD1222 dose. These receptors were taken from an adult who received the AZD1222 COVID-19 vaccine.

This clone was seen a single time. The chain recombines TRBV5-6 with TRBJ2-5; maybe TRBD1 (7 bases). Trimming removed 4 bases from V and 1 base from J, with 17 bases in between. The CDR3 loop spans 16 amino acids. Germline CDR1 reads SGHDT; CDR2 reads YYEEEE. The CDR3 reads CASSLEEGAAQETQYF. The CDR3 DNA is TGTGCCAGCAGCCTGGAGGAGGGGGCGGCCCAAGAGACCCAGTACTTC.

J is TRBJ1-4 and V is TRBV4-3, with D perhaps matching TRBD1 (5 bases). The CDR3 loop spans 16 amino acids. V lost 2 bases and J 7 bases, leaving 17 bases between the germline ends. Germline V gene data show CDR1 as LGHNA and CDR2 as YSLEER. The DNA of the CDR3 is TGCGCCAGCAGCCAAATAAATGGGGGAGACGGTGAAAAACTGTTTTTT. Protein sequence: CASSQINGGDGEKLFF.

This chain connects TRBV9 to TRBJ1-4, with TRBD1 matching over 7 bases. The germline V gene has CDR1 SGDLS and CDR2 YYNGEE. V lost 0 bases to trimming and J lost 7 bases; unmatched junction nucleotides: 6. The CDR3 is 15 residues long. The CDR3 protein is CASSVVGDSAEKLFF. The CDR3 DNA reads as TGTGCCAGCAGCGTAGTCGGGGACAGTGCTGAAAAACTGTTTTTT.

The genes are TRBV6-1 and TRBJ2-2, with 7 bases that match TRBD1. V shed 4 bases and J 4 bases; nucleotides not matched to a gene: 9. The CDR3 runs to 16 residues. Germline V gene lookup returns CDR1 MNHNS and CDR2 SASEGT. CDR3 amino acids: CASSGGQNRGTGELFF. The CDR3 DNA reads TGTGCCAGCAGTGGAGGGCAGAACAGGGGCACCGGGGAGCTGTTTTTT.

CDR3 coding DNA: TGTGCCAGCAGCTTAGTGGACTACCAAGAGACCCAGTACTTC. This codes for CASSLVDYQETQYF. The chain couples TRBV7-9 to TRBJ2-5, with D perhaps matching TRBD2 (5 bases). CDR1 SEHNR and CDR2 FQNEAQ come from the germline V gene (reference sequence). Deletions cut 1 base from V and 0 bases from J, with 6 bases between. The length of the CDR3 is 14 residues. Full variable domain (missing parts from reference TRBV7-9 and TRBJ2-5): DTGVSQNPRHKITKRGQNVTFRCDPISEHNRLYWYRQTLGQGPEFLTYFQNEAQLEKSRLLSDRFSAERPKGSFSTLEIQRTEQGDSAMYLCASSLVDYQETQYFGPGTRLLVL.

The chain links TRBV5-5 to TRBJ1-5; tentative D call: TRBD1 (6 bases). Trimming took off 2 bases at V and 7 bases at J, with 13 bases between the two ends. The CDR3 runs 14 residues. Germline V gives CDR1 SGHKS, CDR2 YYEKEE (reference sequence). The CDR3 reads CASSLTGLDQPQHF. The CDR3, as DNA: TGTGCCAGCAGCTTAACAGGGCTCGACCAGCCCCAGCATTTT.

This sequence joins TRBV5-1 and TRBJ1-6, with 9 bases identical to TRBD1. Germline V CDR1 and CDR2: SGHRS, YFSETQ. CDR3 length: 15 residues. V shed 3 bases and J 3 bases; nucleotides not matched to a gene: 1. The CDR3 nucleotides read TGCGCCAGCAGCTCGGGACAGGGCTATAATTCACCCCTCCACTTT. Amino acid sequence: CASSSGQGYNSPLHF.

A single count supports this clone. V usage is TRBV6-2 or TRBV6-3 and J usage is TRBJ1-6; D not resolved. V was clipped by 2 bases and J by 14 bases, with 13 bases between them. The CDR3 runs to 13 residues. Per the germline V gene, CDR1 is MNHEY and CDR2 is SVGEGT. The CDR3 sequence is CASSYPDPPALHF. Here the CDR3 DNA reads TGTGCCAGCAGTTACCCTGACCCCCCGGCCCTCCACTTT.

This clone was observed once. The chain has TRBV6-5 and TRBJ2-6, with 7 bases that match TRBD2. V shed 11 bases and J 3 bases; nucleotides not matched to a gene: 10. Germline loops: CDR1 MNHEY, CDR2 SVGAGI. The CDR3 contains 15 residues. This CDR3 reads CAGKPGGSGANVLTF. In DNA form, the CDR3 reads TGTGCCGGTAAGCCCGGCGGGAGTGGGGCCAACGTCCTGACTTTC.

The chain has TRBV5-1 and TRBJ2-2; maybe TRBD2 (6 bases). Trimming pared 4 bases from V and 5 bases from J, leaving 21 bases between. CDR1 and CDR2 (germline): SGHRS, YFSETQ. This CDR3 is 17 amino acids long. CDR3 nucleotide sequence: TGCGCCAGCAGCCTCCCTCCATCGGACTATCTTACCGGGGAGCTGTTTTTT. Its translation is CASSLPPSDYLTGELFF.

This sequence joins TRBV25-1 and TRBJ2-5, with D uncertain. Germline assignment: CDR1 MGHDK and CDR2 SYGVNS. This CDR3 contains 11 residues. V dropped 4 bases and J dropped 5 bases, with 5 bases sitting between them. This chain's CDR3 is CASSVGETQYF. The CDR3 DNA reads TGTGCCAGCAGTGTCGGGGAGACCCAGTACTTC.

This clone turned up a few times. The rearrangement uses TRBV27 and TRBJ1-6; D might be TRBD1 (6 bases). Germline assignment: CDR1 MNHEY and CDR2 SMNVEV (reference sequence). The ends were cut back, 4 bases at V and 8 bases at J, with 12 bases in the middle. The CDR3 consists of 14 residues. The CDR3, as DNA: TGTGCCAGCAGTTCAACAGGGAGTGATTCACCCCTCCACTTT. Residues: CASSSTGSDSPLHF.

This clone has only one observation. V gene TRBV11-2 combines with J gene TRBJ2-1; 7 bases line up with TRBD2. The germline V gene has CDR1 SGHAT and CDR2 FQNNGV. J was trimmed by 5 bases and V by 6 bases; bases with no gene match: 7. The CDR3 is 14 amino acids. The CDR3 DNA reads TGTGCCAGCAGTTTACCACGGGGGGACAATGAGCAGTTCTTC. Translation gives CASSLPRGDNEQFF.

The chain joins TRBV5-1 to TRBJ2-1, with D possibly being TRBD1 (5 bases). V was trimmed by 0 bases and J by 9 bases, leaving 7 bases between them. Looked up from germline, CDR1 is SGHRS and CDR2 is YFSETQ. The CDR3 totals 12 residues. The DNA of the CDR3 is TGCGCCAGCAGCTTGGCAAGGGGTGAGCAGTTCTTC. It specifies CASSLARGEQFF.

The chain carries TRBV20-1 and TRBJ2-2; D is uncertain. Per germline, CDR1 DFQATT and CDR2 SNEGSKA (reference sequence). Trimming removed 5 bases at V and 7 bases at J, with 8 bases between. The CDR3 spans 11 residues. CDR3 sequence: CSARPGGELFF. The CDR3 DNA is TGCAGTGCTCGCCCGGGCGGGGAGCTGTTTTTT.

This clone is a singleton in its sample. This rearrangement joins TRBV29-1 to TRBJ1-2; D is unresolved. The CDR3 has 12 amino acids. Germline values: CDR1 SQVTM, CDR2 ANQGSEA. V lost 6 bases and J 4 bases, leaving 12 bases between the germline ends. The CDR3: CSVRETGYGYTF. Written as DNA, the CDR3 is TGCAGCGTGAGGGAAACGGGCTATGGCTACACCTTC.

This sequence joins TRBV7-2 and TRBJ1-3; possibly TRBD1 for D (5 bases). Germline V gene sequence: CDR1 SGHTA, CDR2 FQGNSA. Trimming cost V 1 base and J 0 bases, with 13 bases left between them. The CDR3 totals 17 residues. The CDR3, as DNA: TGTGCCAGCAGCTTAGTTTCAGGGCTCTACTCTGGAAACACCATATATTTT. Translating it yields CASSLVSGLYSGNTIYF.

The gene calls are TRBV4-3 and TRBJ2-3; 7 nucleotides agree with TRBD2. The CDR3 consists of 20 residues. The germline V gene encodes CDR1 LGHNA and CDR2 YSLEER. V was clipped by 0 bases and J by 0 bases; unmatched bases: 15. The chain's CDR3 is CASSQDTPSGGRTSTDTQYF. As DNA, the CDR3 is TGCGCCAGCAGCCAAGATACTCCTAGCGGAGGCCGGACTAGCACAGATACGCAGTATTTT.

This chain uses TRBV2 with TRBJ1-2; TRBD1 aligns across 7 bases. From germline, CDR1 is SNHLY and CDR2 FYNNEI. This CDR3 comprises 14 residues. With V trimmed by 8 bases and J by 1 base, 7 bases remained unmatched. CDR3 coding DNA: TGTGCCAGCCCAGGGAGGGGGCGTAACTATGGCTACACCTTC. Encoded protein: CASPGRGRNYGYTF.

The chain has TRBV27 and TRBJ1-4, with D possibly matching TRBD1 (5 bases). This CDR3 is built from 14 residues. The V gene lost 6 bases and the J gene lost 8 bases, with 16 bases spanning the gap. Germline lookup yields CDR1 MNHEY and CDR2 SMNVEV (reference sequence). This chain's CDR3 is CASSRTRSREKLFF. In DNA form, the CDR3 reads TGTGCCAGCAGCCGGACACGATCCCGCGAAAAACTGTTTTTT.

The gene calls are TRBV19 and TRBJ2-4, with 7 bases that match TRBD2. In germline, CDR1 is LNHDA, CDR2 SQIVND (reference sequence). With 3 bases clipped from V and 2 bases from J, the junction kept 4 bases outside the gene matches. This CDR3 comprises 15 residues. CDR3 DNA: TGTGCCAGTAGTATCGGGGGGTACACCAAAAACATTCAGTACTTC. Protein product: CASSIGGYTKNIQYF.

The chain has TRBV7-2 and TRBJ2-2; D remains ambiguous. V dropped 5 bases and J dropped 7 bases, with 14 bases sitting between them. The CDR3 spans 14 residues. Germline loops: CDR1 SGHTA, CDR2 FQGNSA. CDR3 sequence (DNA): TGTGCCAGCAGCCCAGAACCCTTCGGCGGGGAGCTGTTTTTT. Amino acids: CASSPEPFGGELFF.

This sequence joins TRBV5-1 and TRBJ1-6; D perhaps matches TRBD1 (5 bases). The CDR3 contains 15 residues. The V end lost 0 bases, the J end lost 7 bases, and 11 bases lay between the germline ends. Germline V lookup: CDR1 SGHRS, CDR2 YFSETQ. CDR3 amino acids: CASSLGQTNNSPLHF. CDR3 nucleotides: TGCGCCAGCAGCTTGGGACAGACGAACAATTCACCCCTCCACTTT.